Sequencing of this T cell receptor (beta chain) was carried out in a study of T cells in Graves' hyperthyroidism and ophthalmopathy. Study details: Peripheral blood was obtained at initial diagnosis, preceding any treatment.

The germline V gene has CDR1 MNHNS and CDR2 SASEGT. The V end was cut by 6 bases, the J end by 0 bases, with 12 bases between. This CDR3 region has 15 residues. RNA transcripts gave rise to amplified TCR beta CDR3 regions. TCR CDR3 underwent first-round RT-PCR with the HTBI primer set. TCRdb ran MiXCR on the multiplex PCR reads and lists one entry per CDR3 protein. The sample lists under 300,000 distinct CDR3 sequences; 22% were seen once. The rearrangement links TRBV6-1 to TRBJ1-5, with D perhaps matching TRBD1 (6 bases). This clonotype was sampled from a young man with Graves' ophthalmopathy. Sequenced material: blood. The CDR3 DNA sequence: TGTGCCAGCAGAACAGACAGGTCTAGCAATCAGCCCCAGCATTTT. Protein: CASRTDRSSNQPQHF.